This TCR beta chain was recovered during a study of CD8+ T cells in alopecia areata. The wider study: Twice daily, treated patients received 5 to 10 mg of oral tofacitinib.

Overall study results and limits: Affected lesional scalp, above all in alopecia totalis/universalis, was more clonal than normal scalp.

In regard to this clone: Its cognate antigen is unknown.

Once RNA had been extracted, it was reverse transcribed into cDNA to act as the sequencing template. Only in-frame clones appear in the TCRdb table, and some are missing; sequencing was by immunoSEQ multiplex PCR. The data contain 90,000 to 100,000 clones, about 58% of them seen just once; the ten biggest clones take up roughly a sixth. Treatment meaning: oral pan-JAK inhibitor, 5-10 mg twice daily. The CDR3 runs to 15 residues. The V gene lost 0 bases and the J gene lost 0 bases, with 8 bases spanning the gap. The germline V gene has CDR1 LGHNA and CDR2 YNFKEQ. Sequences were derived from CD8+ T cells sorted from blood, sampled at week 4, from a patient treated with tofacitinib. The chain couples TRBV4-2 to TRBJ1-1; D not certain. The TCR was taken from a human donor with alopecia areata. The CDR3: CASSQDRTLNTEAFF. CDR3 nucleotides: TGTGCCAGCAGCCAAGACAGGACCCTGAACACTGAAGCTTTCTTT.